This T cell receptor beta chain was sequenced for a study of cytomegalovirus exposure and HLA in healthy donors. General study points: By a later analysis, the bulk of CMV-associated TCR beta chains appeared HLA-restricted. Per a prior analysis, the majority of TCR beta V segments were productive roughly 87% or roughly 30% of the time.

Primers: 60 Vbeta forward and 13 Jbeta reverse. Produced via immunoSEQ multiplex PCR; TCRdb's table is partial and in-frame only. There are some 28,000 clones in the sample, with roughly 0.76% held by the top ten. On this clone: Its antigen is undetermined.

Sequenced input: PBMCs. This sequence originates from a young man in good health and CMV-seronegative.

CDR3 DNA: TGTGCCAGCAGTGAAGAAGGGGGAGGGCCGAATGAGCAGTTCTTC. Amino acid sequence: CASSEEGGGPNEQFF. The chain employs TRBV6-1 and TRBJ2-1; D is perhaps TRBD2 (7 bases). V dropped 1 base and J dropped 7 bases, with 14 bases sitting between them. This CDR3 is built from 15 residues. CDR1 and CDR2 (germline): MNHNS, SASEGT.